This T cell receptor beta chain is drawn from a study of control samples from healthy donors and cancer patients. Germline assignment: CDR1 LNHDA and CDR2 SQIVND (reference sequence). With 0 bases removed from V and 0 bases from J, the gap between germline ends came to 8 bases. The CDR3 contains 15 residues. Sequencing was performed with immunoSEQ multiplex PCR; in TCRdb, only in-frame clones are kept and a portion is missing. Found here are approximately 100,000 clones, approximately 86% of them singletons; the top ten hold less than 15%. The rearrangement joins TRBV19 to TRBJ1-1; unclear D gene. Sequencing was performed on blood. This sequence was found in a young man in good health. In DNA, the CDR3 is TGTGCCAGTAGTATAGATGGCCGCATGAACACTGAAGCTTTCTTT. It codes for CASSIDGRMNTEAFF.